These 2 T cell receptor beta chains were sequenced from one sample in a study of blood T cells in healthy people across ages. Primers used in a second PCR of roughly 7 to 11 cycles were a sample-barcoded 5' primer and a J-beta primer mix. TCRdb reanalysed the 5' RACE reads using MiXCR and keeps one entry per CDR3 protein. The sample shows 920,000 or so distinct CDR3 sequences, less than 50% of them seen only once. The sequencing input was blood. The receptors were sampled from a woman aged 60-70 years in good health.

This clonotype was counted between two and nine times. The chain combines TRBV3-1 with TRBJ2-7; 8 nucleotides match TRBD1. The CDR3 loop spans 14 amino acids. V shed 3 bases, J shed 2 bases, and the junction held 3 bases outside the gene matches. The germline V gene has CDR1 LGHDT and CDR2 YNNKEL (reference sequence). The CDR3 bases are TGTGCCAGCAGCCACAAACAGGGGGCCTACGAGCAGTACTTC. Protein sequence: CASSHKQGAYEQYF.

V usage is TRBV20-1 and J usage is TRBJ2-7; 10 positions match TRBD2. J gave up 2 bases and V 4 bases, and 5 bases lay outside the gene matches. Per germline, CDR1 DFQATT and CDR2 SNEGSKA (reference sequence). There are 14 residues in the CDR3. In DNA, the CDR3 is TGCAGTGCTAATCTAGCGGGGGTACCCTACGAGCAGTACTTC. It codes for CSANLAGVPYEQYF.